Below, 8 T cell receptor beta chains from the same sample are listed, as sequenced in a study of T cell responses to AZD1222 COVID-19 vaccine. Profiling relied on immunoSEQ multiplex PCR, and the TCRdb table lists in-frame clones only, not all of them. The sample has 120,000 to 150,000 clones, more than 75% seen once. This specimen was peripheral blood, taken on day 0 of AZD1222 vaccination. The receptors here all came from an adult in good health.

The chain employs TRBV2 and TRBJ1-1; 8 positions match TRBD1. Germline trimming cut 3 bases from V and 5 bases from J; bases unmatched to any gene: 5. This CDR3 is built from 14 residues. Per the germline V gene, CDR1 is SNHLY and CDR2 is FYNNEI. CDR3 amino acids: CASSDQGARTEAFF. CDR3 in DNA: TGTGCCAGCAGTGATCAGGGGGCGAGGACTGAAGCTTTCTTT.

V and J are TRBV9 and TRBJ2-1; D might be TRBD2 (6 bases). Germline lookup yields CDR1 SGDLS and CDR2 YYNGEE. The CDR3 is 13 residues long. The germline V and J ends were trimmed by 8 bases and 8 bases, with 17 bases remaining between them. The CDR3 coding sequence is TGTGCCAGTACCGGGACTGGAGGGGATGAGCAGTTCTTC. Translation gives CASTGTGGDEQFF.

This chain connects TRBV7-9 to TRBJ2-5; TRBD2 agrees at 10 bases. The germline V gene encodes CDR1 SEHNR and CDR2 FQNEAQ (reference sequence). Trimming removed 4 bases from V and 0 bases from J; junction bases left unmatched: 11. CDR3 length: 18 residues. For the CDR3, the DNA is TGTGCCAGCAGCTCGGGGGGACTAGCGCGATCATACCAAGAGACCCAGTACTTC. Translation gives CASSSGGLARSYQETQYF.

CDR3 nucleotide sequence: TGTGCCAGCAGACCAGGGCCAGGAAACTATGGCTACACCTTC. Translated: CASRPGPGNYGYTF. The chain joins TRBV7-3 to TRBJ1-2, with D tentatively TRBD1 (5 bases). This CDR3 spans 14 amino acids. Trimming took 6 bases from V and 2 from J, leaving 13 bases between them. The germline CDR1 and CDR2 sequences are SGHTA and FQGTGA.

This CDR3 is CASSESFMGIEQFF. CDR3 sequence (DNA): TGCGCCAGCAGCGAGTCGTTCATGGGGATTGAGCAGTTCTTC. This rearrangement joins TRBV4-3 to TRBJ2-1; no definite D call. The length of the CDR3 is 14 residues. Per the germline V gene, CDR1 is LGHNA and CDR2 is YSLEER. The germline V and J ends were trimmed by 5 bases and 9 bases, with 17 bases remaining between them.

This clone was counted between two and nine times. The CDR3 loop reads CASRGGNRDTGELFF. CDR3 in DNA: TGTGCCAGCAGAGGCGGGAACCGCGACACCGGGGAGCTGTTTTTT. The chain employs TRBV7-9 and TRBJ2-2; a weak D match, TRBD2 (6 bases). V was shortened by 6 bases and J by 3 bases, with 14 bases between the two germline ends. Germline-derived CDR1 and CDR2 are SEHNR and FQNEAQ (reference sequence). The CDR3 is 15 residues long.

The V gene is TRBV5-1, the J gene TRBJ2-6, with D perhaps TRBD1 (6 bases). The CDR3 has 16 residues. The germline V and J ends were trimmed by 4 bases and 2 bases, with 13 bases remaining between them. The germline gives CDR1 SGHRS, CDR2 YFSETQ. CDR3 sequence (DNA): TGCGCCAGCAGCCCACAGGGAATGACTGGGGCCAACGTCCTGACTTTC. Translated, it gives CASSPQGMTGANVLTF. Full variable domain (remainder filled in from reference TRBV5-1 and TRBJ2-6): KAGVTQTPRYLIKTRGQQVTLSCSPISGHRSVSWYQQTPGQGLQFLFEYFSETQRNKGNFPGRFSGRQFSNSRSEMNVSTLELGDSALYLCASSPQGMTGANVLTFGAGSRLTVL.

This clone was counted once. In DNA, the CDR3 is TGTGCCAGCAGTGCGGAGGGGATGGACACTGAAGCTTTCTTT. It is translated as CASSAEGMDTEAFF. This chain links TRBV2 with TRBJ1-1, with D possibly matching TRBD1 (5 bases). V shed 4 bases and J shed 3 bases, with 12 bases lying between them. This CDR3 is built from 14 residues. CDR1 is SNHLY and CDR2 is FYNNEI in the germline V gene.